A single sample is the source of the 18 T cell receptor beta chains below, sequenced in a study of OX40 agonist ivuxolimab in advanced cancers. Library construction relied on the immunoSEQ multiplex PCR assay. Held by TCRdb, this immuneACCESS table contains in-frame sequences only and omits some clones. Under half of the omission traces to an unresolved V gene where checked; the cause of the rest is unknown. This sample has tens of thousands of clones in its table, and roughly nine tenths of those were observed once. Of the sample, roughly 10% falls within the top ten clones. The material sequenced was CD4+ or CD8+ T cells sorted from blood, taken in a trial of the OX40 agonist ivuxolimab. The receptors here all came from an adult with an advanced solid tumor such as melanoma, head and neck, liver or kidney cancer.

The rearrangement links TRBV27 to TRBJ1-6; D gene uncertain. The V gene's germline CDR1 is MNHEY and CDR2 SMNVEV (reference sequence). V lost 2 bases and J 8 bases, leaving 4 bases between the germline ends. This CDR3 contains 12 residues. CDR3 residues: CASSLGDSPLHF. CDR3 bases: TGTGCCAGCAGTTTAGGGGATTCACCCCTCCACTTT.

V gene TRBV6-5 combines with J gene TRBJ2-5; 7 bases line up with TRBD1. The CDR3 runs 16 residues. V shed 0 bases and J 5 bases; nucleotides not matched to a gene: 9. CDR1 MNHEY and CDR2 SVGAGI come from the germline V gene. CDR3 sequence (DNA): TGTGCCAGCAGTTACTCAGGGGTAGGGGGCGGGGAGACCCAGTACTTC. It specifies CASSYSGVGGGETQYF.

This rearrangement joins TRBV5-1 to TRBJ1-2; no clear D gene. Trimming removed 8 bases at V and 0 bases at J, with 11 bases between. This CDR3 has 13 amino acids. Germline V gives CDR1 SGHRS, CDR2 YFSETQ. The DNA of the CDR3 is TGCGCCAGTTCGACTGAAGCTAACTATGGCTACACCTTC. Its protein is CASSTEANYGYTF.

This clone occurred once. J is TRBJ2-2 and V is TRBV4-1; the D gene is possibly TRBD2 (6 bases). Germline lookup yields CDR1 MGHRA and CDR2 YSYEKL. V was pared by 4 bases and J by 4 bases, with 16 bases between. CDR3 length equals 16 residues. This CDR3 reads CASSPWDGRSTGELFF. CDR3 in DNA: TGCGCCAGCAGCCCGTGGGACGGGAGAAGCACCGGGGAGCTGTTTTTT.

The chain links TRBV6-5 to TRBJ1-1; D may be TRBD1 (5 bases). The CDR3 covers 14 residues. Per germline, CDR1 MNHEY and CDR2 SVGAGI. Trimming removed 8 bases at V and 0 bases at J, with 13 bases between. The CDR3: CASQGRTMNTEAFF. The DNA of the CDR3 is TGTGCCAGCCAAGGACGGACAATGAACACTGAAGCTTTCTTT.

This clone was seen once. J is TRBJ2-7 and V is TRBV11-2, with 9 bases that match TRBD1. CDR1 is SGHAT, CDR2 FQNNGV, per germline. V shed 1 base and J 4 bases; nucleotides not matched to a gene: 8. This CDR3 spans 16 amino acids. For the CDR3, the DNA is TGTGCCAGCAGCTTAGTGGGACAGGGAGGGGGTTACGAGCAGTACTTC. As protein: CASSLVGQGGGYEQYF.

V gene TRBV7-3 combines with J gene TRBJ2-1; TRBD2 agrees at 8 bases. CDR3 length: 15 amino acids. The germline gives CDR1 SGHTA, CDR2 FQGTGA. V lost 1 base, J lost 8 bases, and 7 bases stayed unmatched. The CDR3 loop is CASSLSPAGADEQFF. DNA of the CDR3: TGTGCCAGCAGCTTAAGTCCAGCGGGAGCGGATGAGCAGTTCTTC.

The chain is built from TRBV4-1 and TRBJ2-3; TRBD2 matches 10 bases. Trimming cost V 1 base and J 2 bases; bases outside gene matches: 9. From germline, CDR1 is MGHRA and CDR2 YSYEKL. The CDR3 is 18 residues long. CDR3 nucleotides: TGCGCCAGCAGCCAAGCCATAAGTAGCGGGAGGTTCACAGATACGCAGTATTTT. Its protein is CASSQAISSGRFTDTQYF.

A few counts support this clone. This chain uses TRBV5-1 with TRBJ1-6, with 9 bases matching TRBD1. Per the germline V gene, CDR1 is SGHRS and CDR2 is YFSETQ. Losses at the gene ends were 0 bases for V and 18 bases for J; bases not matched to a gene: 7. The CDR3 is 13 amino acids. The CDR3 spells CASSLDGGTGPHF. Here the CDR3 DNA reads TGCGCCAGCAGCTTGGATGGTGGGACAGGGCCCCACTTT.

The chain employs TRBV7-8 and TRBJ1-5; D remains ambiguous. V lost 6 bases and J 5 bases, leaving 17 bases between the germline ends. There are 15 residues in the CDR3. Germline assignment: CDR1 SGHVS and CDR2 FQNEAQ. CDR3 residues: CASSPDLIRDQPQHF. Here the CDR3 DNA reads TGTGCCAGCAGTCCGGACTTGATACGGGATCAGCCCCAGCATTTT.

The J gene is TRBJ1-6, the V gene TRBV27; TRBD1 might be the D (6 bases). Germline V CDR1 and CDR2: MNHEY, SMNVEV (reference sequence). CDR3 length: 14 residues. V was trimmed by 6 bases and J by 9 bases, leaving 15 bases between them. The DNA for the CDR3 is TGTGCCAGCAGCCCACAGGGCACAAGTTCACCCCTCCACTTT. This gives the protein CASSPQGTSSPLHF.

The DNA for the CDR3 is TGTGCCAGCAGTGACGGTAGACAGGGAGTGGACCTGGGGCAGTACTTC. Its protein is CASSDGRQGVDLGQYF. The chain employs TRBV6-1 and TRBJ2-7; 7 bases map to TRBD1. CDR3 length equals 16 residues. The V gene's germline CDR1 is MNHNS and CDR2 SASEGT. The J segment lost 9 bases and the V segment lost 3 bases, leaving 17 bases of the junction unmatched.

This chain joins TRBV5-4 and TRBJ2-3; D possibly uses TRBD1 or TRBD2 (5 bases each). The CDR3 has 15 amino acids. Trimming pared 3 bases from V and 0 bases from J, leaving 11 bases between. The V gene's germline CDR1 is SGHNT and CDR2 YYREEE (reference sequence). CDR3 protein: CASSYYRDSTDTQYF. CDR3 DNA sequence: TGTGCCAGCAGCTATTACCGGGACAGCACAGATACGCAGTATTTT. The full variable domain, with the rest looked up from reference TRBV5-4 and TRBJ2-3, is ETGVTQSPTHLIKTRGQQVTLRCSSQSGHNTVSWYQQALGQGPQFIFQYYREEENGRGNFPPRFSGLQFPNYSSELNVNALELDDSALYLCASSYYRDSTDTQYFGPGTRLTVL.

This chain links TRBV2 with TRBJ2-5, with TRBD1 matching over 9 bases. This CDR3 is 14 amino acids long. Germline V gene data show CDR1 as SNHLY and CDR2 as FYNNEI. Unmatched junction bases numbered 8, after V lost 7 bases and J lost 5 bases. The CDR3 region is CASTLQGAPETQYF. In DNA form, the CDR3 reads TGTGCCAGCACCCTACAGGGGGCCCCTGAGACCCAGTACTTC.

The chain carries TRBV29-1 and TRBJ1-2; maybe TRBD1 (5 bases). The CDR3 spans 12 residues. Germline V lookup: CDR1 SQVTM, CDR2 ANQGSEA. Between the trimmed V and J ends, which lost 5 bases and 2 bases, there was a span of 9 bases. The CDR3 here is CSVLYRNYGYTF. DNA for the CDR3: TGCAGCGTTCTATACAGGAACTATGGCTACACCTTC.

This clone came up a few times. The V and J genes are TRBV7-6 and TRBJ2-5; D not certain. The CDR3 has 16 amino acids. V was trimmed by 5 bases and J by 3 bases, leaving 19 bases between them. Germline CDR1 and CDR2: SGHVS and FNYEAQ. The CDR3 loop is CASSEAYGQLEETQYF. CDR3 nucleotide sequence: TGTGCCAGCAGCGAAGCTTACGGTCAACTGGAAGAGACCCAGTACTTC. The full variable domain, its missing parts supplied by reference TRBV7-6 and TRBJ2-5, is GAGVSQSPRYKVTKRGQDVALRCDPISGHVSLYWYRQALGQGPEFLTYFNYEAQQDKSGLPNDRFSAERPEGSISTLTIQRTEQRDSAMYRCASSEAYGQLEETQYFGPGTRLLVL.

V usage is TRBV4-1 and J usage is TRBJ1-5, with D perhaps TRBD1 (5 bases). Germline V gene data show CDR1 as MGHRA and CDR2 as YSYEKL. The CDR3 extends over 15 amino acids. Trimming stripped 1 base from V and 4 bases from J, with 11 bases between. The CDR3 DNA sequence: TGCGCCAGCAGCCAAGTGAAGGGGCTTAATCAGCCCCAGCATTTT. Its protein product is CASSQVKGLNQPQHF.

The V gene is TRBV6-1, the J gene TRBJ1-2; unclear D gene. The V end was cut by 8 bases, the J end by 4 bases, with 8 bases between. CDR3 length equals 11 residues. The germline CDR1 and CDR2 sequences are MNHNS and SASEGT. The CDR3 here is CASWSPYGYTF. The CDR3 coding sequence is TGTGCCAGCTGGAGCCCCTATGGCTACACCTTC.